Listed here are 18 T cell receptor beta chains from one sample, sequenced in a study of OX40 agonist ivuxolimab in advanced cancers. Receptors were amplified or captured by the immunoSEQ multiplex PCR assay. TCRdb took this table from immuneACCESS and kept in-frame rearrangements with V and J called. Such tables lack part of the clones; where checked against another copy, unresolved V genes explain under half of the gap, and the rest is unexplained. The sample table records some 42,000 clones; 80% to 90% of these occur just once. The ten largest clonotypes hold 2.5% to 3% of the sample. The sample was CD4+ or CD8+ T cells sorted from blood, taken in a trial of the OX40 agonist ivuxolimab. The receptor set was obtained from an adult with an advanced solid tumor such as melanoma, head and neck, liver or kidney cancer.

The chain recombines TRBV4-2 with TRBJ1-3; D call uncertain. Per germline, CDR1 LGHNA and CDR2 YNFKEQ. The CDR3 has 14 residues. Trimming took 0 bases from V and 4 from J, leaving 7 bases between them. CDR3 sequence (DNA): TGTGCCAGCAGCCAAGATAAGGCCGGAAACACCATATATTTT. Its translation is CASSQDKAGNTIYF.

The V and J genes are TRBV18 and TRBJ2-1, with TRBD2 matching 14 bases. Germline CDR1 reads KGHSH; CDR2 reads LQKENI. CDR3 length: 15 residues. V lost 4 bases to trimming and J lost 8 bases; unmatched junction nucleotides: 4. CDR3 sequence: CASSQTSGRVDEQFF. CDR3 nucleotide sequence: TGTGCCAGCTCACAGACTAGCGGGAGGGTCGATGAGCAGTTCTTC.

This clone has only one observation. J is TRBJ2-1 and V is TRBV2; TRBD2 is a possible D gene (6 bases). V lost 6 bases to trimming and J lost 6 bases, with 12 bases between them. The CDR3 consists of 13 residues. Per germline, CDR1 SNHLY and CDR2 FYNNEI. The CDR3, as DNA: TGTGCCAGCAGGGAGGGACGCGCCAATGAGCAGTTCTTC. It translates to CASREGRANEQFF.

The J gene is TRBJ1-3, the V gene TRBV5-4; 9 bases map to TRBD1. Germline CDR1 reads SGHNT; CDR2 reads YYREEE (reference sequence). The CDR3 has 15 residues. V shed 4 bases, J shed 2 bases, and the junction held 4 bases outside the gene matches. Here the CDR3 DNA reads TGTGCCAGCAGCCGAGACAGGGGGGCTGGAAACACCATATATTTT. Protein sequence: CASSRDRGAGNTIYF.

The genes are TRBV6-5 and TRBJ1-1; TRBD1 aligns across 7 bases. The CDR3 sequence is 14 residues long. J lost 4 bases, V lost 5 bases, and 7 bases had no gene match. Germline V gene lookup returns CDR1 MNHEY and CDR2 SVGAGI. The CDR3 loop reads CASSDEQGSTEAFF. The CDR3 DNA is TGTGCCAGCAGTGACGAACAGGGGAGCACTGAAGCTTTCTTT.

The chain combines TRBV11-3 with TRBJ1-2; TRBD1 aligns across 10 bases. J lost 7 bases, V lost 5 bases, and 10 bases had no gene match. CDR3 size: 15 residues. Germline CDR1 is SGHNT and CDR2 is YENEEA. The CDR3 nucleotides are TGTGCCAGCAGCCGACAGGGACAGGGGATACCTGGCTACACCTTC. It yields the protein CASSRQGQGIPGYTF.

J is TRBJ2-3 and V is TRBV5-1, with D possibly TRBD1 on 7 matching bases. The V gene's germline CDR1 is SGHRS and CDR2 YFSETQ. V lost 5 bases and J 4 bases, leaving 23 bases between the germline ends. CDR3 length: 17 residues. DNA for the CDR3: TGCGCCAGCAGTTTACCCAGGGGCGGAGGGGGCGCAGATACGCAGTATTTT. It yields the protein CASSLPRGGGGADTQYF.

The DNA of the CDR3 is TGTGCCACCAGCAGCCTTGAACGGGGGGCCTACGAGCAGTACTTC. Protein sequence: CATSSLERGAYEQYF. The chain has TRBV15 and TRBJ2-7, with TRBD2 identical over 7 bases. Unmatched junction bases numbered 7, after V lost 3 bases and J lost 2 bases. The CDR3 is 15 amino acids. Per the germline V gene, CDR1 is LNHNV and CDR2 is YYDKDF (reference sequence). Combining the CDR3 with reference TRBV15 and TRBJ2-7 gives the whole variable domain DAMVIQNPRYQVTQFGKPVTLSCSQTLNHNVMYWYQQKSSQAPKLLFHYYDKDFNNEADTPDNFQSRRPNTSFCFLDIRSPGLGDTAMYLCATSSLERGAYEQYFGPGTRLTVT.

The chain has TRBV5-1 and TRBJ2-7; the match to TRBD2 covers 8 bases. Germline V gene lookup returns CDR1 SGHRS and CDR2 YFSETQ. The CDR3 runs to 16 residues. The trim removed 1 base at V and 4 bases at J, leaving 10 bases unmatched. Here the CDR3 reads CASSLRGLGISYEQYF. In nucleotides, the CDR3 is TGCGCCAGCAGCTTGAGGGGACTAGGTATTTCTTACGAGCAGTACTTC.

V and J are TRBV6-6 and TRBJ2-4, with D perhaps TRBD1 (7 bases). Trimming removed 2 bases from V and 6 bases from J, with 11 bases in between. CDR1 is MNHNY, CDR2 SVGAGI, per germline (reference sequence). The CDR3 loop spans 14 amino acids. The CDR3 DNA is TGTGCCAGCAGTTACACGCAGGGGGGAAACATTCAGTACTTC. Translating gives CASSYTQGGNIQYF.

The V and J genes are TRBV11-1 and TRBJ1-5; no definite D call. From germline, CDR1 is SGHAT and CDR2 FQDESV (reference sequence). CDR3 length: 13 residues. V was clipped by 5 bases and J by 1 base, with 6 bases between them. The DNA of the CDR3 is TGTGCCAGCAGCCGGTCGAGCAATCAGCCCCAGCATTTT. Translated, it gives CASSRSSNQPQHF. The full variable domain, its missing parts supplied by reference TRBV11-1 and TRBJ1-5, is EAEVAQSPRYKITEKSQAVAFWCDPISGHATLYWYRQILGQGPELLVQFQDESVVDDSQLPKDRFSAERLKGVDSTLKIQPAELGDSAMYLCASSRSSNQPQHFGDGTRLSIL.

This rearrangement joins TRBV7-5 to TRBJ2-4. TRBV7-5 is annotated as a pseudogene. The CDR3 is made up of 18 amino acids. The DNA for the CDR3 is TGTGTCAGAAGCTTAGGTTTCCGGCCCCCACTAGCCAAAAACATTCAGTACTTC. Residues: CVRSLGFRPPLAKNIQYF.

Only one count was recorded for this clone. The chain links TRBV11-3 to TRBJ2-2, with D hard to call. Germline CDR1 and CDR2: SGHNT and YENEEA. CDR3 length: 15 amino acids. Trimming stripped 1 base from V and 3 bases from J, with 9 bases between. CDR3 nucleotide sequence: TGTGCCAGCAGCTTAGGTCAAACTTACACCGGGGAGCTGTTTTTT. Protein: CASSLGQTYTGELFF.

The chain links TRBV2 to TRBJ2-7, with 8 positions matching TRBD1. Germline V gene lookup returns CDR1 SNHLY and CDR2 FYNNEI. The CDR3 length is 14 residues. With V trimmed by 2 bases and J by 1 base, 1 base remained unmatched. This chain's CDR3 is CASSEWDRSYEQYV. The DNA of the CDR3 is TGTGCCAGCAGTGAATGGGACAGGTCCTACGAGCAGTACGTC.

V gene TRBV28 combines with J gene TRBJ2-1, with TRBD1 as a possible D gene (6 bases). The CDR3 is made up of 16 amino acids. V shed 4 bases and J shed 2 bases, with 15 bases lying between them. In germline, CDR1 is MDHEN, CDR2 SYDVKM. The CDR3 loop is CASSYGQLLAYNEQFF. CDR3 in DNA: TGTGCCAGCAGTTACGGACAGCTCCTAGCCTACAATGAGCAGTTCTTC. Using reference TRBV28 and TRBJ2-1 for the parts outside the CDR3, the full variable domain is DVKVTQSSRYLVKRTGEKVFLECVQDMDHENMFWYRQDPGLGLRLIYFSYDVKMKEKGDIPEGYSVSREKKERFSLILESASTNQTSMYLCASSYGQLLAYNEQFFGPGTRLTVL.

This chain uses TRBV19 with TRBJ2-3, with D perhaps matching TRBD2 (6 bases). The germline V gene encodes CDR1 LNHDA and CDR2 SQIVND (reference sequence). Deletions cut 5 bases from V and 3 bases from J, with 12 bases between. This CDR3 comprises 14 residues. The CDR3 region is CASSPRAGTDTQYF. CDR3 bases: TGTGCCAGTAGTCCCCGGGCGGGAACAGATACGCAGTATTTT.

The CDR3 DNA follows: TGTGCCTGGACTGGGGGCGGGAGGGCCCAGTTCTTC. Translation gives CAWTGGGRAQFF. This chain connects TRBV30 to TRBJ2-1; 9 positions match TRBD2. Trimming took 4 bases from V and 13 from J; bases not matched to a gene: 8. The CDR3 extends over 12 amino acids. Germline values: CDR1 GTSNPN, CDR2 SVGIG (reference sequence).

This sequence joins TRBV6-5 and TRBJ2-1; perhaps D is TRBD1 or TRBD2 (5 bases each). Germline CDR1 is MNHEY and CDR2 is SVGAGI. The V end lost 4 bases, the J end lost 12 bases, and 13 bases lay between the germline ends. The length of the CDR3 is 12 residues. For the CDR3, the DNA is TGTGCCAGCAGTTCCCTCGGGACCGCGCAGTTCTTC. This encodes CASSSLGTAQFF.